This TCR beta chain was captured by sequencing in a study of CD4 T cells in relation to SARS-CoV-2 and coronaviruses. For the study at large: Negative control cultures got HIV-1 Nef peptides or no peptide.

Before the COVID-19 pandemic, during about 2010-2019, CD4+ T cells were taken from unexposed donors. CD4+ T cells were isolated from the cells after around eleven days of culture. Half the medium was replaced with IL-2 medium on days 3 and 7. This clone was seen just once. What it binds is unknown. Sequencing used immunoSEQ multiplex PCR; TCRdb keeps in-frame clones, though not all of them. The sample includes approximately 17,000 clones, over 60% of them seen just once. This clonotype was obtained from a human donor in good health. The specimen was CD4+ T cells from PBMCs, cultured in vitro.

The CDR3 nucleotides are TGCGCCAGCAGCGAACTAGGGGGGGCAGATACGCAGTATTTT. The encoded protein is CASSELGGADTQYF. The V gene is TRBV5-1, the J gene TRBJ2-3, with a tentative D call TRBD2 (7 bases). The length of the CDR3 is 14 residues. The germline V and J ends were trimmed by 4 bases and 4 bases, with 13 bases remaining between them. Germline-derived CDR1 and CDR2 are SGHRS and YFSETQ.